Shown below are 25 T cell receptor beta chains from a single sample sequenced in a study of shared T cell receptors in the human thymus. TCRdb keeps only in-frame clones here, not all; method: immunoSEQ multiplex PCR. Among over 350,000 clones listed, just under 95% were seen once. The sequenced sample consisted of thymocytes. The receptors originated from a human donor.

The V call is TRBV9, the J call TRBJ1-5, with 7 bases matching TRBD1. Germline loops: CDR1 SGDLS, CDR2 YYNGEE. The CDR3 has 14 amino acids. V lost 3 bases and J lost 7; bases outside the gene matches: 7. CDR3: CASSADRRGQPQHF. CDR3 DNA sequence: TGTGCCAGCAGCGCGGACAGGCGGGGACAGCCCCAGCATTTT.

V usage is TRBV7-3 and J usage is TRBJ1-2; tentative D call: TRBD1 (6 bases). The CDR3 length is 17 residues. Germline V gives CDR1 SGHTA, CDR2 FQGTGA. V was clipped by 0 bases and J by 6 bases, with 20 bases between them. The CDR3 sequence is CASSLTADVGAVNGYTF. The CDR3 nucleotides read TGTGCCAGCAGCTTAACGGCCGATGTGGGGGCGGTAAATGGCTACACCTTC.

V and J are TRBV5-1 and TRBJ2-7; 7 nucleotides align to TRBD2. Trimming took 4 bases from V and 5 from J; bases not matched to a gene: 12. CDR1 SGHRS and CDR2 YFSETQ come from the germline V gene. This CDR3 spans 15 amino acids. DNA of the CDR3: TGCGCCAGCAGCCTGGGGGAGGGAGGTATTCACGAGCAGTACTTC. Residues: CASSLGEGGIHEQYF.

Points on this clone: Other nucleotide sequences from this sample produce the same CDR3. CDR3 sequence reads: CASSLGTYEQYF. In DNA form, the CDR3 reads TGTGCCAGTTCACTCGGGACCTACGAGCAGTACTTC. The chain carries TRBV28 and TRBJ2-7; a weak D match, TRBD2 (5 bases). This CDR3 is built from 12 residues. Germline values: CDR1 MDHEN, CDR2 SYDVKM. V lost 9 bases and J 2 bases, leaving 11 bases between the germline ends.

The V gene is TRBV7-2, the J gene TRBJ2-3; 11 bases match TRBD2. The length of the CDR3 is 16 residues. V shed 4 bases, J shed 6 bases, and the junction held 9 bases outside the gene matches. Looked up from germline, CDR1 is SGHTA and CDR2 is FQGNSA. In nucleotides, the CDR3 is TGTGCCAGCAGCTACAATAGCGGGAGGGCCCCTGATACGCAGTATTTT. This translates into CASSYNSGRAPDTQYF.

This rearrangement joins TRBV5-7 to TRBJ1-2; TRBD1 matches 8 bases. TRBV5-7 is reported as an ORF; its role is uncertain. V was clipped by 0 bases and J by 4 bases; unmatched bases: 5. The CDR3 is made up of 15 amino acids. The CDR3 reads CASSLAGQGPYGYTF. DNA for the CDR3: TGTGCCAGCAGCTTGGCCGGACAGGGACCCTATGGCTACACCTTC.

The V and J genes are TRBV15 and TRBJ2-7; D might be TRBD2 (8 bases). CDR3 length: 18 residues. V was cut by 3 bases and J by 0 bases, with 21 bases left in between. Germline CDR1 is LNHNV and CDR2 is YYDKDF (reference sequence). CDR3 protein: CATSRDRTKREPSYEQYF. For the CDR3, the DNA is TGTGCCACCAGCAGGGACAGGACCAAGCGGGAGCCCTCCTACGAGCAGTACTTC.

The CDR3 coding sequence is TGTGCCAGCAGTTACCTAGGACAGAGACCCTGGGAGCAGTACTTC. This sequence encodes CASSYLGQRPWEQYF. This chain links TRBV6-5 with TRBJ2-7; D possibly corresponds to TRBD1 (6 bases). V was cut by 2 bases and J by 7 bases, with 18 bases left in between. This CDR3 is 15 amino acids long. Germline CDR1 reads MNHEY; CDR2 reads SVGAGI.

The CDR3 protein is CAISESDSGTGAYEQYF. The CDR3 DNA follows: TGTGCCATCAGTGAGTCCGATTCCGGGACAGGGGCTTACGAGCAGTACTTC. The chain couples TRBV10-3 to TRBJ2-7, with 10 nucleotides matching TRBD1. V trimming: 0 bases; J trimming: 4 bases; junction bases outside the gene matches: 9. The CDR3 is 17 residues long. Looked up from germline, CDR1 is ENHRY and CDR2 is SYGVKD.

This rearrangement joins TRBV29-1 to TRBJ2-7; no clear D gene. Germline CDR1 and CDR2: SQVTM and ANQGSEA. The CDR3 extends over 10 amino acids. Trimming left V 8 bases short and J 3 bases short, with 8 bases between. CDR3 amino acids: CSSRCYEQYF. The CDR3 DNA sequence: TGCAGCTCTCGCTGCTACGAGCAGTACTTC.

V is TRBV20-1 and J is TRBJ1-1, with unresolved D. Trimming left V 6 bases short and J 5 bases short, with 10 bases between. There are 11 residues in the CDR3. Germline assignment: CDR1 DFQATT and CDR2 SNEGSKA (reference sequence). The CDR3 nucleotides read TGCAGTGCCGGAATCGGGACTGAAGCTTTCTTT. It is translated as CSAGIGTEAFF.

This rearrangement joins TRBV7-2 to TRBJ2-5, with TRBD2 matching over 12 bases. The CDR3 is made up of 14 amino acids. V dropped 6 bases and J dropped 5; count of bases not matched to a gene: 4. Germline assignment: CDR1 SGHTA and CDR2 FQGNSA. The CDR3 DNA reads as TGTGCCAGCAGACGACTAGCGGGAGAGGAGACCCAGTACTTC. It is translated as CASRRLAGEETQYF.

This rearrangement joins TRBV2 to TRBJ1-2, with D unresolved. The V gene's germline CDR1 is SNHLY and CDR2 FYNNEI. The CDR3 has 13 residues. Trimming stripped 5 bases from V and 2 bases from J, with 9 bases between. The CDR3 reads CASSSRPNYGYTF. In DNA form, the CDR3 reads TGTGCCAGCAGTTCCCGTCCCAACTATGGCTACACCTTC.

This chain connects TRBV5-8 to TRBJ2-7; 14 bases map to TRBD2. V lost 6 bases, J lost 1 base, and 12 bases stayed unmatched. The germline gives CDR1 SGHTS, CDR2 YDEGEE. The CDR3 covers 18 residues. The CDR3 loop reads CASTLTGTSGSGSYEQYF. The DNA of the CDR3 is TGTGCCAGCACCCTGACCGGGACTAGCGGGAGTGGATCCTACGAGCAGTACTTC. The variable domain in full, completed from reference TRBV5-8 and TRBJ2-7, reads EAGVTQSPTHLIKTRGQQATLRCSPISGHTSVYWYQQALGLGLQFLLWYDEGEERNRGNFPPRFSGRQFPNYSSELNVNALELEDSALYLCASTLTGTSGSGSYEQYFGPGTRLTVT.

V usage is TRBV5-1 and J usage is TRBJ2-1; the match to TRBD2 covers 16 bases. The germline V gene encodes CDR1 SGHRS and CDR2 YFSETQ. The CDR3 is made up of 22 amino acids. Germline trimming cut 4 bases from V and 2 bases from J; bases unmatched to any gene: 18. The CDR3 bases are TGCGCCAGCAGCGCACGAACCCGGGAGGGACTAGCGGGAGGGGGAACCTACAATGAGCAGTTCTTC. Translation: CASSARTREGLAGGGTYNEQFF.

This clone was seen a single time. As DNA, the CDR3 is TGCAGCGTTGACGTAGCCGGTGAGATCACAGATACGCAGTATTTT. This codes for CSVDVAGEITDTQYF. This chain uses TRBV29-1 with TRBJ2-3; D gene uncertain. Trimming stripped 3 bases from V and 2 bases from J, with 15 bases between. In germline, CDR1 is SQVTM, CDR2 ANQGSEA. This CDR3 is built from 15 residues.

The J gene is TRBJ1-2, the V gene TRBV30, with TRBD1 as a possible D gene (5 bases). V dropped 3 bases and J dropped 6 bases, with 14 bases sitting between them. The CDR3 runs 13 residues. The germline V gene encodes CDR1 GTSNPN and CDR2 SVGIG (reference sequence). CDR3 sequence reads: CAWSLGRRDGYTF. The CDR3 DNA reads as TGTGCCTGGAGCCTGGGGCGGAGAGATGGCTACACCTTC.

The V call is TRBV7-3, the J call TRBJ2-3, with D unclear. This CDR3 is 14 amino acids long. V lost 5 bases to trimming and J lost 0 bases, with 9 bases between them. CDR1 and CDR2 from the germline V gene are SGHTA and FQGTGA. Here the CDR3 DNA reads TGTGCCAGCAGCCCTTTGGGGAGCACAGATACGCAGTATTTT. Translating gives CASSPLGSTDTQYF.

This chain links TRBV2 with TRBJ2-3, with a tentative D call TRBD1 (5 bases). This CDR3 has 15 residues. Germline CDR1 SNHLY, CDR2 FYNNEI. V lost 4 bases and J lost 0, with 11 bases in between. This chain's CDR3 is CASSGRQGSTDTQYF. The CDR3 DNA follows: TGTGCCAGCAGTGGTAGGCAGGGTAGCACAGATACGCAGTATTTT.

The chain carries TRBV18 and TRBJ2-5; D is possibly TRBD2 (6 bases). CDR1 and CDR2 (germline): KGHSH, LQKENI. V was clipped by 2 bases and J by 3 bases, with 13 bases between them. This CDR3 is 15 amino acids long. The CDR3, as DNA: TGTGCCAGCTCACCAAGGGGAGGTGGTAAAGAGACCCAGTACTTC. The encoded protein is CASSPRGGGKETQYF. The whole variable domain, filled in from reference TRBV18 and TRBJ2-5, reads NAGVMQNPRHLVRRRGQEARLRCSPMKGHSHVYWYRQLPEEGLKFMVYLQKENIIDESGMPKERFSAEFPKEGPSILRIQQVVRGDSAAYFCASSPRGGGKETQYFGPGTRLLVL.

J is TRBJ2-6 and V is TRBV18; D is undetermined. The CDR3 totals 17 residues. Between the trimmed V and J ends, which lost 3 bases and 4 bases, there was a span of 16 bases. The germline V gene has CDR1 KGHSH and CDR2 LQKENI. The CDR3 nucleotides read TGTGCCAGCTCACCTCGAGCTACTACGGCCGGGGCCAACGTCCTGACTTTC. This gives the protein CASSPRATTAGANVLTF. Filled out from reference TRBV18 and TRBJ2-6, the complete variable domain reads NAGVMQNPRHLVRRRGQEARLRCSPMKGHSHVYWYRQLPEEGLKFMVYLQKENIIDESGMPKERFSAEFPKEGPSILRIQQVVRGDSAAYFCASSPRATTAGANVLTFGAGSRLTVL.

The chain is built from TRBV28 and TRBJ1-2; D might be TRBD1 (6 bases). Germline V CDR1 and CDR2: MDHEN, SYDVKM. Trimming removed 0 bases from V and 2 bases from J, with 13 bases in between. This CDR3 comprises 16 residues. CDR3: CASSLWEGVLNYGYTF. The DNA for the CDR3 is TGTGCCAGCAGTTTATGGGAGGGGGTGTTAAACTATGGCTACACCTTC.

The rearrangement joins TRBV27 to TRBJ2-5; the match to TRBD1 covers 8 bases. V was pared by 5 bases and J by 5 bases, with 10 bases of the junction left unmatched. Germline values: CDR1 MNHEY, CDR2 SMNVEV (reference sequence). CDR3 length: 15 amino acids. The CDR3 sequence: CASSPIPDRGETQYF. The CDR3 region has the DNA TGTGCCAGCAGTCCCATACCCGACAGGGGTGAGACCCAGTACTTC.

V usage is TRBV29-1 and J usage is TRBJ1-2; TRBD1 matches at 9 bases. Germline V gene sequence: CDR1 SQVTM, CDR2 ANQGSEA. J was trimmed by 3 bases and V by 6 bases; bases with no gene match: 11. The CDR3 runs to 15 residues. The CDR3 DNA is TGCAGCGTCCTTTTCCGGGACAGGGTGGACTATGGCTACACCTTC. Encoded protein: CSVLFRDRVDYGYTF.

The chain employs TRBV6-5 and TRBJ2-7, with unresolved D. The CDR3 has 14 amino acids. Germline V CDR1 and CDR2: MNHEY, SVGAGI. Trimming removed 4 bases at V and 3 bases at J, with 13 bases between. The CDR3 DNA reads TGTGCCAGCAGTTTCGGCGGTGCCGGCTACGAGCAGTACTTC. It encodes CASSFGGAGYEQYF.